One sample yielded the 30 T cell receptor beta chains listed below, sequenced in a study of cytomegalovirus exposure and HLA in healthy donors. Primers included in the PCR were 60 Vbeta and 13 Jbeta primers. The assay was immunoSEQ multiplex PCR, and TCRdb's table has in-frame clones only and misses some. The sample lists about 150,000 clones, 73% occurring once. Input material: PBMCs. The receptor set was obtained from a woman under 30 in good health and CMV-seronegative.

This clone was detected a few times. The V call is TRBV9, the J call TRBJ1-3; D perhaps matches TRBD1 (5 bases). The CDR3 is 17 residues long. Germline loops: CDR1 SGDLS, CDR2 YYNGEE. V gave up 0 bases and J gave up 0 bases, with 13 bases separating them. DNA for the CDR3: TGTGCCAGCAGCGTAGCGGGGGAGGGGAACTCTGGAAACACCATATATTTT. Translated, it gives CASSVAGEGNSGNTIYF.

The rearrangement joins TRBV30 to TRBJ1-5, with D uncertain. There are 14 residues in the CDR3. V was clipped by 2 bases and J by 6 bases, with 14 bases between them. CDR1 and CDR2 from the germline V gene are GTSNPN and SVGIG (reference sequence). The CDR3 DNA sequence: TGTGCCTGGAGTTATGTTAGGCGGGGTCAGCCCCAGCATTTT. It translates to CAWSYVRRGQPQHF.

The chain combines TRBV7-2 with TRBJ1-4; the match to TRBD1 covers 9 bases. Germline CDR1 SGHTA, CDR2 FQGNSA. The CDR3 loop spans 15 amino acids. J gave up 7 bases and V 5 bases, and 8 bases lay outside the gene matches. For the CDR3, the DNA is TGTGCCAGCAGCCCTCGACAGGGGGTGTCTGAAAAACTGTTTTTT. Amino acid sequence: CASSPRQGVSEKLFF.

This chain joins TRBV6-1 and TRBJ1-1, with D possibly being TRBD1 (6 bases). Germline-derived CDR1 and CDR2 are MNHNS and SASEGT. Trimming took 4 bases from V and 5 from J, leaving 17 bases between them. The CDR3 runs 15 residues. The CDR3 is CASSGKQGSRTEAFF. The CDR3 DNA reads TGTGCCAGCAGTGGAAAACAGGGATCGAGAACTGAAGCTTTCTTT.

The CDR3 DNA follows: TGTGCCAGCTCGGTGGACAGAAATCAGCCCCAGCATTTT. Residues: CASSVDRNQPQHF. The V call is TRBV18, the J call TRBJ1-5, with D maybe TRBD1 (6 bases). Germline CDR1 reads KGHSH; CDR2 reads LQKENI. There are 13 residues in the CDR3. V lost 6 bases, J lost 4 bases, and 10 bases lay in between.

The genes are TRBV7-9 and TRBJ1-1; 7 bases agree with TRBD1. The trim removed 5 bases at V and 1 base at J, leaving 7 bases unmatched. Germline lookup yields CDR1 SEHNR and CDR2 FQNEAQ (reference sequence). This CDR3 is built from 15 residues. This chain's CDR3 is CASSLQGSRNTEAFF. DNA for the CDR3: TGTGCCAGCAGCCTACAGGGGTCACGGAACACTGAAGCTTTCTTT.

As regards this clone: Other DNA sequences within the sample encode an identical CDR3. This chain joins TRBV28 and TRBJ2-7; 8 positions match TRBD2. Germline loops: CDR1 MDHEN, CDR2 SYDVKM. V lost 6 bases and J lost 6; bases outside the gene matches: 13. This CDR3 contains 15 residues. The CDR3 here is CASRPTGRGAGEQYF. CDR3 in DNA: TGTGCCAGCAGACCAACGGGGCGGGGGGCGGGCGAGCAGTACTTC. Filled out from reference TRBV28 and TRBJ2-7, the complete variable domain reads DVKVTQSSRYLVKRTGEKVFLECVQDMDHENMFWYRQDPGLGLRLIYFSYDVKMKEKGDIPEGYSVSREKKERFSLILESASTNQTSMYLCASRPTGRGAGEQYFGPGTRLTVT.

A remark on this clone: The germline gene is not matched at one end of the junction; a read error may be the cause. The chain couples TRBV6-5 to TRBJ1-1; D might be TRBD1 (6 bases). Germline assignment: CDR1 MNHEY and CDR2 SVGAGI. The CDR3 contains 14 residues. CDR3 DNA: TGTGCCAGCAGTGATAGGGGGTGGAACAGTGAAGCTTTCTTT. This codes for CASSDRGWNSEAFF.

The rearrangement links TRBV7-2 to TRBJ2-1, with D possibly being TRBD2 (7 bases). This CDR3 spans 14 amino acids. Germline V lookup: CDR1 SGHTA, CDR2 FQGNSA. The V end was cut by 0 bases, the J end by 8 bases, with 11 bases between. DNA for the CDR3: TGTGCCAGCAGCTTAGCGGGGGGGCCGGATGAGCAGTTCTTC. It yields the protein CASSLAGGPDEQFF.

The CDR3, as DNA: TGCGCCAGCAGCAACCCCTCACAGGGACAGAACTATGGCTACACCTTC. This translates into CASSNPSQGQNYGYTF. The J gene is TRBJ1-2, the V gene TRBV5-1; TRBD1 agrees at 7 bases. Germline CDR1 and CDR2: SGHRS and YFSETQ. Unmatched junction bases numbered 11, after V lost 4 bases and J lost 2 bases. The CDR3 runs to 16 residues.

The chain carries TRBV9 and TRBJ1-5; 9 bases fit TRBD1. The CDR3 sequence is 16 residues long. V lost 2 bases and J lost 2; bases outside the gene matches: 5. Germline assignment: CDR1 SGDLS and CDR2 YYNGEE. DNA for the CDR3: TGTGCCAGCAGCGTCGGGACAGGGCGCGGCAATCAGCCCCAGCATTTT. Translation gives CASSVGTGRGNQPQHF.

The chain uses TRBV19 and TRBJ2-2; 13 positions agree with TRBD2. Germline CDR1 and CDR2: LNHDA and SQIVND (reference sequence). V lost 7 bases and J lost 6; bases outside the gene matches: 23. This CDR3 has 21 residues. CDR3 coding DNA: TGTGCCAGTACCAAGAGGACTAGCGGGGGAGCAGACGAGGCTTATGCCGGGGAGCTGTTTTTT. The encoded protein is CASTKRTSGGADEAYAGELFF.

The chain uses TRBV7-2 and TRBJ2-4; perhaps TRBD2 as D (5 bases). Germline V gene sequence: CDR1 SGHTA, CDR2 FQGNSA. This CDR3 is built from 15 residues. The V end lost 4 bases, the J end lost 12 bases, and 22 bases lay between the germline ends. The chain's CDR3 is CASSSFSGERRGQYF. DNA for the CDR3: TGTGCCAGCAGCTCCTTCAGCGGCGAGCGACGGGGTCAGTACTTC.

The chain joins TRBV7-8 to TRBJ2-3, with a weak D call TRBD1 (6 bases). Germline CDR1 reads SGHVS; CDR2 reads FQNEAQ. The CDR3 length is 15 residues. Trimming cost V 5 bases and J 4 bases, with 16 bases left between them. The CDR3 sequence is CASSLGQPRADTQYF. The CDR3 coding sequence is TGTGCCAGCAGCCTAGGACAGCCCCGGGCAGATACGCAGTATTTT.

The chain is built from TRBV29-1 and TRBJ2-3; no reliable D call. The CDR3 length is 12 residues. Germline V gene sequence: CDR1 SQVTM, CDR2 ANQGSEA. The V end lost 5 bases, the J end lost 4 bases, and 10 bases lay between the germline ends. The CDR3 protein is CSVSPRADTQYF. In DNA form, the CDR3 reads TGCAGCGTTTCCCCACGAGCAGATACGCAGTATTTT.

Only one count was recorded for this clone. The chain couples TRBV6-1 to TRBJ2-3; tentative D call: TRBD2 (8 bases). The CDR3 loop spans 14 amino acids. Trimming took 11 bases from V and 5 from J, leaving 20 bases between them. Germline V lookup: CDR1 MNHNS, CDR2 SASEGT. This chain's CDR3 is CALKGAGGLDTQYF. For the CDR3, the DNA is TGTGCCCTGAAGGGGGCGGGAGGATTAGATACGCAGTATTTT.

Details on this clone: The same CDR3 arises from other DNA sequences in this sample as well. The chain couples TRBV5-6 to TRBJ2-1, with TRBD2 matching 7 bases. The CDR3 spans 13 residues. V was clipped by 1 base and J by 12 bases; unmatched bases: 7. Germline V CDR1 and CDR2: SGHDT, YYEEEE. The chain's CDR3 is CASSLSSGGVQFF. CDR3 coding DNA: TGTGCCAGCAGCTTGTCTAGCGGTGGAGTGCAGTTCTTC.

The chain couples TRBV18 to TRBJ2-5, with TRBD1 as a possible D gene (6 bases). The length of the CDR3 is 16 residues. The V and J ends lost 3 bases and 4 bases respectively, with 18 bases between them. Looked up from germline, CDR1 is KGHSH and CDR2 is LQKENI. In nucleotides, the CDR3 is TGTGCCAGCTCACCCACCCCGGACAGCGTCCGAGAGACCCAGTACTTC. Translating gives CASSPTPDSVRETQYF.

CDR3 nucleotide sequence: TGTGCCAGCAGCCCCCGGACAGGGGTAGGTAATTCACCCCTCCACTTT. It translates to CASSPRTGVGNSPLHF. The chain combines TRBV13 with TRBJ1-6, with TRBD1 matching 9 bases. J gave up 6 bases and V 5 bases, and 8 bases lay outside the gene matches. This CDR3 is 16 amino acids long. CDR1 is PRHDT and CDR2 is FYEKMQ in the germline V gene (reference sequence). Drawing the rest from reference TRBV13 and TRBJ1-6, the complete variable domain is AAGVIQSPRHLIKEKRETATLKCYPIPRHDTVYWYQQGPGQDPQFLISFYEKMQSDKGSIPDRFSAQQFSDYHSELNMSSLELGDSALYFCASSPRTGVGNSPLHFGNGTRLTVT.

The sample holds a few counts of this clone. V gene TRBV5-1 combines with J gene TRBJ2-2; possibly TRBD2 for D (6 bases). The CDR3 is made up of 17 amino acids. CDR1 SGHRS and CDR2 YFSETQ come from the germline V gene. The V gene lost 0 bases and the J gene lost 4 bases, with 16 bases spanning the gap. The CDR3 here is CASSLASVWVGTGELFF. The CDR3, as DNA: TGCGCCAGCAGCTTGGCTAGCGTTTGGGTAGGCACCGGGGAGCTGTTTTTT.

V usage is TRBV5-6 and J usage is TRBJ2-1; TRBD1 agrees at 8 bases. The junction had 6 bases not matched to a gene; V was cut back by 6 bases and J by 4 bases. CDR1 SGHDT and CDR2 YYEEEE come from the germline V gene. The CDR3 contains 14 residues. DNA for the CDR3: TGTGCCAGCAACCGACAGGGGAAGTACAATGAGCAGTTCTTC. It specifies CASNRQGKYNEQFF.

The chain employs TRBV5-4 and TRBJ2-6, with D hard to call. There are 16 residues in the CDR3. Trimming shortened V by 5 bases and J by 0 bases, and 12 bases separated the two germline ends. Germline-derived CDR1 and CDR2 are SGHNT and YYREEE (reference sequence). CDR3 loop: CASRSFTSSGANVLTF. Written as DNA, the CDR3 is TGTGCCAGCAGATCCTTTACCAGCTCTGGGGCCAACGTCCTGACTTTC.

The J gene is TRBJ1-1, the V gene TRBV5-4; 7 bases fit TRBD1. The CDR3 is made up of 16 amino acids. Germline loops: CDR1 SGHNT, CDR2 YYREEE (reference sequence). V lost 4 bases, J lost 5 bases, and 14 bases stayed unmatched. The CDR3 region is CASSPRQGLWGTEAFF. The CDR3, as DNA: TGTGCCAGCAGCCCACGACAGGGCCTCTGGGGGACTGAAGCTTTCTTT.

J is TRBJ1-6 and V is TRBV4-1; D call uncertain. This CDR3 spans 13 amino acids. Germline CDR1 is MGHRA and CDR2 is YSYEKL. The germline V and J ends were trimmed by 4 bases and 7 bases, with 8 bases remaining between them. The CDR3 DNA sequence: TGCGCCAGCAGCCGAGGGCAAAATTCACCCCTCCACTTT. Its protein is CASSRGQNSPLHF.

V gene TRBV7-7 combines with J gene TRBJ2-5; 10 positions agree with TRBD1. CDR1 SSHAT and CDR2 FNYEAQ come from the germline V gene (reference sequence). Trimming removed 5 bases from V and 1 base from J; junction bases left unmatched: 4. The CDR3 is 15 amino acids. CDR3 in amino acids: CASSRRTGGQETQYF. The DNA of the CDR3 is TGTGCCAGCAGCCGCCGGACAGGGGGCCAAGAGACCCAGTACTTC. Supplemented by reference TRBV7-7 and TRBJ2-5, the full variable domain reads GAGVSQSPRYKVTKRGQDVTLRCDPISSHATLYWYQQALGQGPEFLTYFNYEAQPDKSGLPSDRFSAERPEGSISTLTIQRTEQRDSAMYRCASSRRTGGQETQYFGPGTRLLVL.

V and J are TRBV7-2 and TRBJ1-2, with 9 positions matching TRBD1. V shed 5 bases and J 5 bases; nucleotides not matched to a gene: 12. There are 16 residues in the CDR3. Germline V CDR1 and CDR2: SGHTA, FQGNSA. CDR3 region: CASSGDIDRGSYGYTF. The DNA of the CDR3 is TGTGCCAGCAGCGGCGACATAGACAGGGGGTCTTATGGCTACACCTTC.

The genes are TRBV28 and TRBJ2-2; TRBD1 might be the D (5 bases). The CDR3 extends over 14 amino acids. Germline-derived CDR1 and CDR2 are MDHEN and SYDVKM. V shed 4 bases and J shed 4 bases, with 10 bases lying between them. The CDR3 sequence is CASSWGFITGELFF. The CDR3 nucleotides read TGTGCCAGCAGTTGGGGCTTCATCACCGGGGAGCTGTTTTTT.

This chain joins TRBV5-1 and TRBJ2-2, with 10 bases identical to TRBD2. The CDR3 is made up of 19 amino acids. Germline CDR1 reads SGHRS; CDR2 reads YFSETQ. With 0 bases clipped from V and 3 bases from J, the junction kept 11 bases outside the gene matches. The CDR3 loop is CASSLARVSGRLDTGELFF. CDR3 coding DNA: TGCGCCAGCAGCTTGGCGCGAGTTAGCGGGAGGCTCGACACCGGGGAGCTGTTTTTT.

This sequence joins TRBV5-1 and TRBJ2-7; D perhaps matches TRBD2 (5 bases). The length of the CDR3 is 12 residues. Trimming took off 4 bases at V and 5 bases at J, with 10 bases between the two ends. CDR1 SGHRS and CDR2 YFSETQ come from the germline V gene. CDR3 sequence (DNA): TGCGCCAGCAGCCTTCCCGGGAACGAGCAGTACTTC. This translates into CASSLPGNEQYF.

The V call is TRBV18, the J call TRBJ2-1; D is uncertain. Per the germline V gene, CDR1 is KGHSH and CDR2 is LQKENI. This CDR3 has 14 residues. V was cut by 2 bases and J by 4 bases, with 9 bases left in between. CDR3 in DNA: TGTGCCAGCTCACCAAGAACAAATTACAATGAGCAGTTCTTC. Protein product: CASSPRTNYNEQFF. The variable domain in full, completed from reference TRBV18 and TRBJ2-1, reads NAGVMQNPRHLVRRRGQEARLRCSPMKGHSHVYWYRQLPEEGLKFMVYLQKENIIDESGMPKERFSAEFPKEGPSILRIQQVVRGDSAAYFCASSPRTNYNEQFFGPGTRLTVL.